This TCR beta chain was identified during a study of T-cell memory formation after mild COVID-19. The authors produced TCR alpha and TCR beta cDNA libraries with sample barcodes and UMIs by 5'RACE using constant-segment primers. TCRdb fed the 5' RACE reads into MiXCR, producing one record per CDR3 protein. The sample has some 86,000 distinct CDR3 sequences; approximately 25% are singletons. The ends were cut back, 5 bases at V and 4 bases at J, with 14 bases in the middle. The CDR3 runs 14 residues. Per germline, CDR1 LNHDA and CDR2 SQIVND (reference sequence). This clonotype was seen a few times. Its matching antigen is unknown. Study-level points and caveats: CD4+ contracting clones lay mainly in CM and EM, CD8+ ones in EMRA. Day 15 to 85 contracting clones showed balanced CD4/CD8; later expanders leaned CD4+. Several responding clones turned up in pre-infection memory, indicating that cross-reactive memory may have taken part.

This chain links TRBV19 with TRBJ1-1; D is perhaps TRBD1 (6 bases). The TCR sequence derives from a man between 18 and 35 years old who had mild COVID-19 (a few samples of this study predate the infection). Cell type and time point are not known. The sequencing sample was made of PBMCs or a T cell subset sorted from them (not recorded which). In DNA, the CDR3 is TGTGCCAGTAGTCCACGACAGGTCCCCACTGAAGCTTTCTTT. This gives the protein CASSPRQVPTEAFF.